Below are 21 T cell receptor beta chains sequenced from a single sample in a study of CD8 T cells in ankylosing spondylitis. TCRdb reanalysed the 5' RACE reads using MiXCR and keeps one entry per CDR3 protein. The sample shows 150,000 to 200,000 distinct CDR3 sequences, 13% of them seen only once. Material: blood, either unsorted or a sorted T cell fraction (not recorded which). These TCRs come from a female donor with ankylosing spondylitis or in good health (not recorded which).

As to this clonotype: A much larger clone lies one base from this, so it may be a read error. This CDR3 is missing its conserved last phenylalanine or tryptophan, likely due to a read error. V gene TRBV12-3 or TRBV12-4 combines with J gene TRBJ1-1; 9 bases are a match to TRBD1. The junction had 11 bases not matched to a gene; V was cut back by 0 bases and J by 9 bases. CDR3 length equals 16 residues. The CDR3 DNA follows: TGTGCCAGCAGTTTAGCGCGGGACAGGGAAGCCGTGAAAGCTTTCGTT. Its protein is CASSLARDREAVKAFV.

The chain couples TRBV6-2 or TRBV6-3 to TRBJ1-5; possible D gene TRBD1, 5 bases. Trimming shortened V by 2 bases and J by 2 bases, and 13 bases separated the two germline ends. Germline values: CDR1 MNHEY, CDR2 SVGEGT. This CDR3 comprises 16 residues. The chain's CDR3 is CASSYPGRGGNQPQHF. DNA of the CDR3: TGTGCCAGCAGTTACCCCGGGAGGGGCGGCAATCAGCCCCAGCATTTT.

The chain carries TRBV20-1 and TRBJ2-5; 11 bases are a match to TRBD2. Germline V gene lookup returns CDR1 DFQATT and CDR2 SNEGSKA (reference sequence). The CDR3 contains 15 residues. Trimming cost V 6 bases and J 2 bases; bases outside gene matches: 8. The CDR3 loop is CSAETSGKLQETQYF. CDR3 DNA: TGCAGTGCCGAGACTAGCGGGAAACTACAAGAGACCCAGTACTTC.

Ten or more counts support this clonotype. This chain joins TRBV7-2 and TRBJ2-7, with no clear D. V lost 5 bases to trimming and J lost 4 bases, with 12 bases between them. The germline CDR1 and CDR2 sequences are SGHTA and FQGNSA. CDR3 length equals 13 residues. CDR3 in amino acids: CASSPQLLYEQYF. Here the CDR3 DNA reads TGTGCCAGCAGCCCCCAGTTGCTTTACGAGCAGTACTTC.

V and J are TRBV3-1 and TRBJ2-7, with 7 bases fitting TRBD1. The CDR3 is 14 residues long. Losses at the gene ends were 2 bases for V and 4 bases for J; bases not matched to a gene: 5. Germline-derived CDR1 and CDR2 are LGHDT and YNNKEL (reference sequence). CDR3: CASSQRYRGYEQYF. CDR3 nucleotides: TGTGCCAGCAGCCAAAGGTACAGGGGATACGAGCAGTACTTC.

This clonotype was seen only a few times. The chain couples TRBV5-6 to TRBJ1-3, with D perhaps TRBD1 (5 bases). The V gene's germline CDR1 is SGHDT and CDR2 YYEEEE. The CDR3 consists of 18 residues. V lost 4 bases to trimming and J lost 0 bases, with 20 bases between them. CDR3 in amino acids: CASSQTAGRTLSGNTIYF. The CDR3 region has the DNA TGTGCCAGCAGCCAGACGGCGGGGCGGACGCTCTCTGGAAACACCATATATTTT.

The rearrangement uses TRBV15 and TRBJ2-7; TRBD1 agrees at 9 bases. The germline gives CDR1 LNHNV, CDR2 YYDKDF (reference sequence). There are 15 residues in the CDR3. Trimming at V came to 0 bases and at J to 5 bases, leaving 5 bases not matched to a gene. The CDR3 spells CATSRDRTGVDEQYF. The CDR3 DNA follows: TGTGCCACCAGCAGAGATAGGACAGGGGTCGACGAGCAGTACTTC.

Of note for this clonotype: A much more abundant neighbour one base away suggests this may be a read error. The chain carries TRBV5-6 and TRBJ2-2, with TRBD1 identical over 9 bases. This CDR3 comprises 15 residues. Germline V gives CDR1 SGHDT, CDR2 YYEEEE. In nucleotides, the CDR3 is TGTGCCAGCAGCTTGGAACAGGGGGCCTCCGGGGTGCTGTTTTTT. As protein: CASSLEQGASGVLFF.

There are many counts of this clonotype. The chain links TRBV20-1 to TRBJ1-1; maybe TRBD1 (5 bases). Per germline, CDR1 DFQATT and CDR2 SNEGSKA (reference sequence). V was cut by 0 bases and J by 8 bases, with 10 bases left in between. The CDR3 is made up of 12 amino acids. CDR3 bases: TGCAGTGCTAGAGATCGGGACCTGGAAGCTTTCTTT. Residues: CSARDRDLEAFF.

The CDR3 protein is CASSMGVGWRVNTGELFF. Written as DNA, the CDR3 is TGTGCCAGCAGTATGGGGGTAGGGTGGAGGGTAAACACCGGGGAGCTGTTTTTT. V usage is TRBV12-3 or TRBV12-4 and J usage is TRBJ2-2, with D possibly being TRBD2 (6 bases). The CDR3 length is 18 residues. V lost 5 bases, J lost 2 bases, and 21 bases lay in between.

The V gene is TRBV3-1, the J gene TRBJ1-2; D remains ambiguous. V gave up 4 bases and J gave up 4 bases, with 16 bases separating them. Germline V gives CDR1 LGHDT, CDR2 YNNKEL (reference sequence). The CDR3 extends over 15 amino acids. CDR3 protein: CASSLDGRPIYGYTF. As DNA, the CDR3 is TGTGCCAGCAGCCTTGACGGAAGGCCAATCTATGGCTACACCTTC.

This clonotype was observed a handful of times. The chain employs TRBV7-2 and TRBJ1-3, with 8 bases lining up with TRBD1. The germline V gene encodes CDR1 SGHTA and CDR2 FQGNSA. The junction had 6 bases not matched to a gene; V was cut back by 4 bases and J by 1 base. The CDR3 spans 16 residues. The CDR3 here is CASSSDRGGSGNTIYF. CDR3 DNA sequence: TGTGCCAGCAGCTCCGACAGGGGAGGTTCTGGAAACACCATATATTTT.

This clonotype has a handful of counts. The V gene is TRBV7-3, the J gene TRBJ2-3; D unclear. The ends were cut back, 5 bases at V and 9 bases at J, with 15 bases in the middle. CDR3 length equals 13 residues. CDR1 and CDR2 (germline): SGHTA, FQGTGA. The CDR3 here is CASSPSLFQTQYF. DNA for the CDR3: TGTGCCAGCAGCCCCTCCCTGTTCCAAACGCAGTATTTT.

This clonotype was observed a handful of times. V is TRBV6-6 and J is TRBJ1-2; D is uncertain. The V gene's germline CDR1 is MNHNY and CDR2 SVGAGI (reference sequence). V gave up 6 bases and J gave up 4 bases, with 12 bases separating them. The CDR3 is 13 residues long. The CDR3 DNA is TGTGCCAGCAGCCAAGGGAAATTCTATGGCTACACCTTC. Protein: CASSQGKFYGYTF.

This clonotype was seen many times. The rearrangement uses TRBV4-2 and TRBJ2-2, with D unresolved. CDR3 length: 14 amino acids. The germline V and J ends were trimmed by 0 bases and 6 bases, with 8 bases remaining between them. Germline lookup yields CDR1 LGHNA and CDR2 YNFKEQ. The CDR3 spells CASSQDKIAGELFF. The CDR3 region has the DNA TGTGCCAGCAGCCAAGATAAGATCGCCGGGGAGCTGTTTTTT.

The chain combines TRBV5-1 with TRBJ2-4; 8 nucleotides align to TRBD1. CDR3 length: 14 amino acids. J gave up 6 bases and V 6 bases, and 8 bases lay outside the gene matches. From germline, CDR1 is SGHRS and CDR2 YFSETQ. CDR3 nucleotides: TGCGCCAGCACGATAGGACAGGGAAGAAACATTCAGTACTTC. Its translation is CASTIGQGRNIQYF.

The table lists this clonotype with many counts. This chain links TRBV7-2 with TRBJ2-3; the D gene could be TRBD1 or TRBD2 (5 bases each). The CDR3 has 14 amino acids. Germline lookup yields CDR1 SGHTA and CDR2 FQGNSA. V dropped 1 base and J dropped 4 bases, with 9 bases sitting between them. The CDR3 loop reads CASSLDGAADTQYF. The CDR3 DNA reads as TGTGCCAGCAGCTTAGACGGGGCGGCAGATACGCAGTATTTT. Full variable domain (rest looked up from reference TRBV7-2 and TRBJ2-3): GAGVSQSPSNKVTEKGKDVELRCDPISGHTALYWYRQSLGQGLEFLIYFQGNSAPDKSGLPSDRFSAERTGGSVSTLTIQRTQQEDSAVYLCASSLDGAADTQYFGPGTRLTVL.

This clonotype showed up many times. J is TRBJ2-2 and V is TRBV4-3, with 10 positions matching TRBD2. This CDR3 is 16 amino acids long. The germline V gene has CDR1 LGHNA and CDR2 YSLEER. V lost 0 bases and J lost 6; bases outside the gene matches: 4. The CDR3 reads CASSQDGTSDAGELFF. CDR3 coding DNA: TGCGCCAGCAGCCAAGACGGGACTAGCGACGCCGGGGAGCTGTTTTTT.

This clonotype has a count of ten or more. V is TRBV5-1 and J is TRBJ2-1; 12 nucleotides match TRBD2. The CDR3 contains 17 residues. The V and J ends lost 0 bases and 2 bases, in that order; junction bases with no gene match: 3. Germline CDR1 reads SGHRS; CDR2 reads YFSETQ. The CDR3 is CASSLGTSGITYNEQFF. As DNA, the CDR3 is TGCGCCAGCAGCTTGGGGACTAGCGGGATCACCTACAATGAGCAGTTCTTC.

This clonotype was observed a handful of times. V usage is TRBV7-6 and J usage is TRBJ1-2, with a tentative D call TRBD1 (6 bases). Trimming left V 4 bases short and J 4 bases short, with 10 bases between. Looked up from germline, CDR1 is SGHVS and CDR2 is FNYEAQ. The CDR3 runs 13 residues. CDR3 amino acids: CASSSGAVYGYTF. For the CDR3, the DNA is TGTGCCAGCAGCTCGGGGGCGGTCTATGGCTACACCTTC.

Remarks on this clonotype: Compared with germline, one end of the junction differs, possibly owing to a read error. The chain couples TRBV20-1 to TRBJ1-2, with D perhaps TRBD1 (6 bases). This CDR3 is built from 16 residues. From germline, CDR1 is DFQATT and CDR2 SNEGSKA (reference sequence). The CDR3 DNA follows: TGCTGTGCTAAGGGCAAATTGACCGGGACACCCAATGGCTACACCTTC. Encoded protein: CCAKGKLTGTPNGYTF.